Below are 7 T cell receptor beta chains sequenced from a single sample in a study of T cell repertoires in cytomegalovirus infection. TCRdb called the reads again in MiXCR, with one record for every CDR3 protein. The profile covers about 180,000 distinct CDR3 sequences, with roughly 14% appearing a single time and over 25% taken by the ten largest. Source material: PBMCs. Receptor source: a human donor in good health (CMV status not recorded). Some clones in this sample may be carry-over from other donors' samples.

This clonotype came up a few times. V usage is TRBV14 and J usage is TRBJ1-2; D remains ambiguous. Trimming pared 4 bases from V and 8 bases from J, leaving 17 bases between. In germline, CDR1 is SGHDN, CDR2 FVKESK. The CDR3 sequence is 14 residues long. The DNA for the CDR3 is TGTGCCAGCAGCCCTGGAAGCTTCCTAGGGGGCTACACCTTC. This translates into CASSPGSFLGGYTF.

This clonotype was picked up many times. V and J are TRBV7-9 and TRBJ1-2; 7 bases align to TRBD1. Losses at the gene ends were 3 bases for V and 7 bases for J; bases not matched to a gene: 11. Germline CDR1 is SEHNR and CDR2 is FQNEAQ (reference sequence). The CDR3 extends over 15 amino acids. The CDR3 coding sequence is TGTGCCAGCAGCTTTCGGGACAGACCCAGGCGTGGCTACACCTTC. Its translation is CASSFRDRPRRGYTF.

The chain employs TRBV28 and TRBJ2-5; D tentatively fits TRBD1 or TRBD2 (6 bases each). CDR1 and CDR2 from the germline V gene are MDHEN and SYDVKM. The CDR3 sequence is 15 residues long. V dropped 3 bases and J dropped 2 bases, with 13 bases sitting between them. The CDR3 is CASSFGQGRQETQYF. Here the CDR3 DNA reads TGTGCCAGCAGTTTCGGGCAGGGGAGGCAAGAGACCCAGTACTTC. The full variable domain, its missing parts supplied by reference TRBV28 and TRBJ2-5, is DVKVTQSSRYLVKRTGEKVFLECVQDMDHENMFWYRQDPGLGLRLIYFSYDVKMKEKGDIPEGYSVSREKKERFSLILESASTNQTSMYLCASSFGQGRQETQYFGPGTRLLVL.

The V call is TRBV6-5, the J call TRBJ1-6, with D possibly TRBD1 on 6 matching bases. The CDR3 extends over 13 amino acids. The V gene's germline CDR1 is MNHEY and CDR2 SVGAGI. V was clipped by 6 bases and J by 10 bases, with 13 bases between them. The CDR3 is CASRVQGKSPLHF. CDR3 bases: TGTGCCAGCAGAGTACAGGGAAAGTCACCCCTCCACTTT.

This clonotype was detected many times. The CDR3: CAWSVLPSSYNEQFF. The CDR3 DNA sequence: TGTGCCTGGAGTGTACTTCCCAGCTCCTACAATGAGCAGTTCTTC. The V call is TRBV30, the J call TRBJ2-1; D gene unclear. From germline, CDR1 is GTSNPN and CDR2 SVGIG (reference sequence). The CDR3 contains 15 residues. V was pared by 0 bases and J by 0 bases, with 9 bases between.

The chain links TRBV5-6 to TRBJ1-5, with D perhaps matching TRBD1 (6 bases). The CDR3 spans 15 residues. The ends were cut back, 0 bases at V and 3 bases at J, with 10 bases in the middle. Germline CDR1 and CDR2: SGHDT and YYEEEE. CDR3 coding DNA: TGTGCCAGCAGCTTGGCCCGGACAGTCAATCAGCCCCAGCATTTT. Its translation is CASSLARTVNQPQHF.

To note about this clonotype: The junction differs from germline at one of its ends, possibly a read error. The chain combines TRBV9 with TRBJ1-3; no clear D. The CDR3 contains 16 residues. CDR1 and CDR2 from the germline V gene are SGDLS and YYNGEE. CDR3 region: CASSVRPGTSGNTVYF. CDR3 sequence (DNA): TGTGCCAGCAGCGTACGACCGGGCACCTCTGGAAACACCGTATATTTT.